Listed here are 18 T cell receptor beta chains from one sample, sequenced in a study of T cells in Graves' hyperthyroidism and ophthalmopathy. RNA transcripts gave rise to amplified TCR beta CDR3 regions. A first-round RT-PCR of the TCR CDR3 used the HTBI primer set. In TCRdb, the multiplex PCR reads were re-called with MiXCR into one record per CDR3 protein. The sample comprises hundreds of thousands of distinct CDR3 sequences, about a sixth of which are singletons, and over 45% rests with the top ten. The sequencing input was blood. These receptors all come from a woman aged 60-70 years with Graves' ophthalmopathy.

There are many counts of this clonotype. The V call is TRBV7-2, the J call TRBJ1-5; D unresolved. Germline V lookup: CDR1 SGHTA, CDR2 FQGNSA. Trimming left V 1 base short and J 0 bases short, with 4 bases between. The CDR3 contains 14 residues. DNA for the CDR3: TGTGCCAGCAGCTTAGACCCTAGCAATCAGCCCCAGCATTTT. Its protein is CASSLDPSNQPQHF.

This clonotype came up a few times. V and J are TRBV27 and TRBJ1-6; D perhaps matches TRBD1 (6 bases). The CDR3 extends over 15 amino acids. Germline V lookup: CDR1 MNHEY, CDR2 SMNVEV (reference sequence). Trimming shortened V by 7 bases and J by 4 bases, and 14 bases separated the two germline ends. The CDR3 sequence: CASNRVYGYNSPLHF. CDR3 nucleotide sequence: TGTGCCAGCAACAGGGTATATGGATATAATTCACCCCTCCACTTT.

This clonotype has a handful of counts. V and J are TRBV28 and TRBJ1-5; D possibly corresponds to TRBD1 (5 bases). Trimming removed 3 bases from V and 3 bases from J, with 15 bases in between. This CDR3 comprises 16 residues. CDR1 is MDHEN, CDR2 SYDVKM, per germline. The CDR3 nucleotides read TGTGCCAGCAGTTTGTCCACCCTAGGGGACAATCAGCCCCAGCATTTT. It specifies CASSLSTLGDNQPQHF.

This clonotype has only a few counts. CDR3 bases: TGTGCCAGCAGCTTGGGGGACAGGGCCCTTGACTATGGCTACACCTTC. Amino acid sequence: CASSLGDRALDYGYTF. This chain links TRBV7-9 with TRBJ1-2; 9 positions match TRBD1. Looked up from germline, CDR1 is SEHNR and CDR2 is FQNEAQ (reference sequence). The trim removed 3 bases at V and 3 bases at J, leaving 8 bases unmatched. This CDR3 has 16 amino acids.

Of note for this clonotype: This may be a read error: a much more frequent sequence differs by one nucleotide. CDR3 protein: CASSLAVVDGADTKYF. The DNA of the CDR3 is TGCGCCAGCAGCTTGGCCGTCGTCGATGGGGCAGATACGAAGTATTTT. The V gene is TRBV5-1, the J gene TRBJ2-3, with D perhaps TRBD1 (5 bases). Germline V lookup: CDR1 SGHRS, CDR2 YFSETQ. The CDR3 covers 16 residues.

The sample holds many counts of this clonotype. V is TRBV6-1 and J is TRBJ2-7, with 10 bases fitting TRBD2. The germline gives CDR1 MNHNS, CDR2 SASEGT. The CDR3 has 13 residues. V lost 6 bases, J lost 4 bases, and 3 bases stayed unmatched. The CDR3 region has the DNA TGTGCCAGCAGCGAGCGGGAGGGGTACGAGCAGTACTTC. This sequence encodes CASSEREGYEQYF.

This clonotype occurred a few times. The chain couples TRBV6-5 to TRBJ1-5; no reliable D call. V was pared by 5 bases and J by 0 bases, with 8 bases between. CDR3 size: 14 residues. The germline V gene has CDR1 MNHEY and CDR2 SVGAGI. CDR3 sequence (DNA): TGTGCCAGCAGTATCGTCTATAGCAATCAGCCCCAGCATTTT. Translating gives CASSIVYSNQPQHF.

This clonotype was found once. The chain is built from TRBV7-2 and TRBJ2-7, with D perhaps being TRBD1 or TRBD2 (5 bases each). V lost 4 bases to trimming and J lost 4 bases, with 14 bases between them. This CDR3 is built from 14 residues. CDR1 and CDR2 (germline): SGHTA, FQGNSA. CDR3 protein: CASSSRVGEYEQYF. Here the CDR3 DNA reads TGTGCCAGCAGCTCCCGTGTGGGGGAGTACGAGCAGTACTTC.

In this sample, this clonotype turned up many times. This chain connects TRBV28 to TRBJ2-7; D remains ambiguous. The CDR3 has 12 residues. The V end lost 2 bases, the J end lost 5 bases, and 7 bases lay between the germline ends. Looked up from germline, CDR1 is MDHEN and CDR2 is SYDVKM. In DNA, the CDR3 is TGTGCCAGCAGTTTACTCCGGGACGAGCAGTACTTC. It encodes CASSLLRDEQYF. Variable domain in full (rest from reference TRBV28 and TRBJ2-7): DVKVTQSSRYLVKRTGEKVFLECVQDMDHENMFWYRQDPGLGLRLIYFSYDVKMKEKGDIPEGYSVSREKKERFSLILESASTNQTSMYLCASSLLRDEQYFGPGTRLTVT.

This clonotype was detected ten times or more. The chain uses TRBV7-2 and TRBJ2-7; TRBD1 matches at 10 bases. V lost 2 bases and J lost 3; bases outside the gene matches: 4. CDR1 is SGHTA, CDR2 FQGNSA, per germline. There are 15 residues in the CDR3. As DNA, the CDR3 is TGTGCCAGCAGCTTACTGACAGGGGGCGGCTACGAGCAGTACTTC. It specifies CASSLLTGGGYEQYF.

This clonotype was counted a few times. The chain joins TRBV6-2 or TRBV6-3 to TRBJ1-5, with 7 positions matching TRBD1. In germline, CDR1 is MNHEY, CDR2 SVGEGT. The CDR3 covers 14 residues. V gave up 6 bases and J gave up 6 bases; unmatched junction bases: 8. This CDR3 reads CASSRDRAPQPQHF. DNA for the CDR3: TGTGCCAGCAGCCGAGACAGGGCCCCTCAGCCCCAGCATTTT.

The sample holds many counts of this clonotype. The CDR3 nucleotides are TGCAGTGCTGGGACTTTGGCTACGCAGTATTTT. Protein: CSAGTLATQYF. The V call is TRBV20-1, the J call TRBJ2-3, with D tentatively TRBD2 (6 bases). This CDR3 contains 11 residues. Trimming took 5 bases from V and 8 from J, leaving 11 bases between them. Germline assignment: CDR1 DFQATT and CDR2 SNEGSKA (reference sequence).

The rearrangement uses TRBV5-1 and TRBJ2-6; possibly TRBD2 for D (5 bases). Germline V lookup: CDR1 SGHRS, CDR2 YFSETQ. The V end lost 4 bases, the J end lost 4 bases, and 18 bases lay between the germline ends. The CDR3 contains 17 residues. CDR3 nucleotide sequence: TGCGCCAGCAGCCAAGATTTGTCGGGGATCGGGGCCAACGTCCTGACTTTC. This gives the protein CASSQDLSGIGANVLTF. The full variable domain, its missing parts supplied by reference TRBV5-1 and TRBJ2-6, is KAGVTQTPRYLIKTRGQQVTLSCSPISGHRSVSWYQQTPGQGLQFLFEYFSETQRNKGNFPGRFSGRQFSNSRSEMNVSTLELGDSALYLCASSQDLSGIGANVLTFGAGSRLTVL.

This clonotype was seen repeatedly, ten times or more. CDR3 DNA sequence: TGCAGTGCTAGAGATTACAGAAGCAATCAGCCCCAGCATTTT. Translation: CSARDYRSNQPQHF. The V gene is TRBV20-1, the J gene TRBJ1-5; no clear D gene. The CDR3 has 14 residues. CDR1 is DFQATT, CDR2 SNEGSKA, per germline (reference sequence). Trimming left V 0 bases short and J 1 base short, with 7 bases between.

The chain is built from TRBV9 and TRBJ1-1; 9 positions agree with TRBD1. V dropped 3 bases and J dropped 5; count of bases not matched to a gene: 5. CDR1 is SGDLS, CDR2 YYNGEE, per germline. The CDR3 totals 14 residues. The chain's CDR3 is CASSGGQGYTEAFF. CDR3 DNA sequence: TGTGCCAGCAGCGGAGGACAGGGGTATACTGAAGCTTTCTTT.

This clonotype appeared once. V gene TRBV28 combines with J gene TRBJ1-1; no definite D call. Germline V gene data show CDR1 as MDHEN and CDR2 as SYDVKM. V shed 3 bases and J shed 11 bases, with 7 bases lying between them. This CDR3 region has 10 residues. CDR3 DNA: TGTGCCAGCAGTTTTTTAAGGGCTTTCTTT. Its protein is CASSFLRAFF.

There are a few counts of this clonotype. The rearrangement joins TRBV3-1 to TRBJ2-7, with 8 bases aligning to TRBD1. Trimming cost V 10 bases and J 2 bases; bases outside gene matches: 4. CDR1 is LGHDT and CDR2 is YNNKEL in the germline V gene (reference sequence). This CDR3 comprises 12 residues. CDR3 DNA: TGTGCCACAGGACAGGGTCCCTACGAGCAGTACTTC. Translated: CATGQGPYEQYF.

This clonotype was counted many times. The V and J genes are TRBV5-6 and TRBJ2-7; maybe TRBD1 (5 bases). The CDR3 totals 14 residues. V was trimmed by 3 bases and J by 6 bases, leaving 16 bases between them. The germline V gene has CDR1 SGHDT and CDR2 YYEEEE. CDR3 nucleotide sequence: TGTGCCAGCAGCTGGGCTACAGGAGATGGCGAGCAGTACTTC. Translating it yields CASSWATGDGEQYF.